The entry that follows covers one T cell receptor (beta chain) sequence. Each CDR3 protein is one row after TCRdb ran MiXCR on the 5' RACE reads. The profile shows 450,000 to 650,000 distinct CDR3 sequences, 21% of them singletons. This entry belongs to a study of T cells after yellow fever vaccination. CDR3 length equals 15 residues. Germline lookup yields CDR1 MGHRA and CDR2 YSYEKL. The junction had 2 bases not matched to a gene; V was cut back by 1 base and J by 3 bases. The chain is built from TRBV4-1 and TRBJ2-1; TRBD2 matches at 8 bases. The receptor was isolated from a man younger than 35 who received the YFV17D yellow fever vaccine. The sample consisted of PBMCs, taken approximately 22 days after the first yellow fever vaccination. CDR3 residues: CASSQVTSGYNEQFF. For the CDR3, the DNA is TGCGCCAGCAGCCAAGTCACTAGCGGCTACAATGAGCAGTTCTTC.